The clone carrying this T cell receptor beta chain occurred once. This entry is derived from a study of blood T cell repertoires in COVID-19. Study details: Both acute and convalescent COVID-19 samples were obtained from the United States, Italy and Spain. Nucleic acid was either cDNA or gDNA, and it came from T cells, B-cell-depleted T cells, or PBMCs.

Original handling: Nucleated cell number was recorded as an estimate derived from reference gene primer amplification. The repertoire was sequenced with immunoSEQ multiplex PCR; TCRdb's copy has only in-frame clones and lacks some. V and J calls and clone size are copied from that table; D and trimming were computed from the DNA. The table lists approximately 210,000 clones, 82% of them singletons. The source is a woman aged 40 to 50 with acute or convalescent COVID-19. Sequencing was done on a sample of peripheral blood.

The chain's CDR3 is CASSQGWTSGDSSYEQYF. CDR3 DNA: TGTGCCAGCAGCCAAGGGTGGACTAGCGGGGATAGCTCCTACGAGCAGTACTTC. V and J are TRBV4-2 and TRBJ2-7; 12 nucleotides line up with TRBD2. Germline assignment: CDR1 LGHNA and CDR2 YNFKEQ. CDR3 length equals 18 residues. Trimming took 1 base from V and 0 from J; bases not matched to a gene: 7.